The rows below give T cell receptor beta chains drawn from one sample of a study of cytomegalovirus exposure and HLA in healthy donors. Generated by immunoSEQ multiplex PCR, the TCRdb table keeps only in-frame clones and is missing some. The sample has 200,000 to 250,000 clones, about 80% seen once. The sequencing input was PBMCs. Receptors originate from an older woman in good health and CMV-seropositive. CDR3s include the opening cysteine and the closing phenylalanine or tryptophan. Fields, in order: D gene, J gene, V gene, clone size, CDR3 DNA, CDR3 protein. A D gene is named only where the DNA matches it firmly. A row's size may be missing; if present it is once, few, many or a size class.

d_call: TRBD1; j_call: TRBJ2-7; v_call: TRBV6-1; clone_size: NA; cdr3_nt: TGTGCCAGCAGTGAAAGAGCAGGGGGTCTTTACCGGTCCTACGAGCAGTACTTC; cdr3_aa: CASSERAGGLYRSYEQYF
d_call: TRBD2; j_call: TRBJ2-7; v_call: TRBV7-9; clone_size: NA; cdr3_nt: TGTGCCAGCAGCTTAGTTCCTAGCGGGTCCAACGAGCAGTACTTC; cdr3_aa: CASSLVPSGSNEQYF
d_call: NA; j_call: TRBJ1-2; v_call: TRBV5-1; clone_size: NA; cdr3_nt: TGCGCCAGCAGCCCCCTTTTGGGGCAGGGTTATGGCTACACCTTC; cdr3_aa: CASSPLLGQGYGYTF
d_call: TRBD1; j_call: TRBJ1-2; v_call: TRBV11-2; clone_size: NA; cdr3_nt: TGTGCCAGCAGCGGGACAGGGAGGAATGGCTACACCTTC; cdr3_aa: CASSGTGRNGYTF
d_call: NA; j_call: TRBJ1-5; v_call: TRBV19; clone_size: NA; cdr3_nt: TGTGCCAGTAGCCCGTACTCGACAGGTGGCAATCAGCCCCAGCATTTT; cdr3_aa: CASSPYSTGGNQPQHF
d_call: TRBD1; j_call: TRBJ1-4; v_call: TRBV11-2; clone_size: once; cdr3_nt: TGTGCCAGCAGCCGGGACAGTGGCATAGGGGGGAAACTGTTTTTT; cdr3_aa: CASSRDSGIGGKLFF
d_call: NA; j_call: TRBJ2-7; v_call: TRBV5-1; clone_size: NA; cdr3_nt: TGCGCCAGCAGCCTCTCGGGGGACCGGAGCGAGCAGTACTTC; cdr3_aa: CASSLSGDRSEQYF
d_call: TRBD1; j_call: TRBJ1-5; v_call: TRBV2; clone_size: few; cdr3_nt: TGTGCCAGCAGCCAGGACAGGGGATCTCAGCCCCAGCATTTT; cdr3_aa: CASSQDRGSQPQHF
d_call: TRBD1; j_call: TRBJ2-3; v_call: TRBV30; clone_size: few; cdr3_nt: TGTGCCTGGAGTGTAGGGACAGGGGCTCCAGATACGCAGTATTTT; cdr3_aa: CAWSVGTGAPDTQYF
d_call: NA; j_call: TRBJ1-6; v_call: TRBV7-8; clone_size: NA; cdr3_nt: TGTGCCAGCAGCCCGGGGCAGGGGAATTCACCCCTCCACTTT; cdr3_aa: CASSPGQGNSPLHF
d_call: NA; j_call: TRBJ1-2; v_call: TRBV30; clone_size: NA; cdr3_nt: TGTGCCTGGAGTGTTTCTGGGACTTATTATGGCTACACCTTC; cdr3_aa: CAWSVSGTYYGYTF
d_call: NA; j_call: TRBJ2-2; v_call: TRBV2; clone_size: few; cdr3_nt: TGTGCCAGCAGTGATTCCTACACCGGGGAGCTGTTTTTT; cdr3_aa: CASSDSYTGELFF
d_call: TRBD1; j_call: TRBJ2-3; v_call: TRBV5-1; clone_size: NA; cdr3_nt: TGCGCCAGCAGCCGATCGGGACAGGGAACAGATACGCAGTATTTT; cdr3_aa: CASSRSGQGTDTQYF
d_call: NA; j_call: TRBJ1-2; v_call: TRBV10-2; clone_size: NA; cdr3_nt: TGCGCCAGCAGTGACTTCACTCAGGGTTTAAGCTATGGCTACACCTTC; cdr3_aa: CASSDFTQGLSYGYTF
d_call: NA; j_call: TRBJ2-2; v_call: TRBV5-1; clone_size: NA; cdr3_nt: TGCGCCAGCAGCTTGAACCCAGGGAACACCGGGGAGCTGTTTTTT; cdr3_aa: CASSLNPGNTGELFF
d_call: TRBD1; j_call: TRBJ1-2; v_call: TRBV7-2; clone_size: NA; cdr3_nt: TGTGCCAGCAGCTTAGATCCGGGACAGTCAACCTATGGCTACACCTTC; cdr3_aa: CASSLDPGQSTYGYTF
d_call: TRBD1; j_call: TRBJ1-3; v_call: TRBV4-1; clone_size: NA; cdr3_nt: TGCGCCAGCAGCCTTCAACAGGGGGGTACTGGAAACACCATATATTTT; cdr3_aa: CASSLQQGGTGNTIYF
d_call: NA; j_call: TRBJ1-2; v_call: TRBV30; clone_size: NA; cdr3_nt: TGTGCCTCCTACAGGGACGGCTACACCTTC; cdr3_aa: CASYRDGYTF
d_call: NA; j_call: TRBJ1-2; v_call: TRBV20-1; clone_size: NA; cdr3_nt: TGCAGTGTCCAATTCTATGGCTACACCTTC; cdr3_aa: CSVQFYGYTF
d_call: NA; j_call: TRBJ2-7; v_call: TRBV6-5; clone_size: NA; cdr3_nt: TGTGCCAGCACAACGGCGGAGGGGTACGAGCAGTACTTC; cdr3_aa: CASTTAEGYEQYF
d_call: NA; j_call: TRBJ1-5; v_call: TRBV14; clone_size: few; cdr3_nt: TGTGCCAGCAGCCAACCCGGCAGGGCGAGCAATCAGCCCCAGCATTTT; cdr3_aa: CASSQPGRASNQPQHF
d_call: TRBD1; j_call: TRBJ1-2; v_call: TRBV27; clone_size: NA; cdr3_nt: TGTGCCAGCAGTTCGGGACAGCCGAATCTACACTATGGCTACACCTTC; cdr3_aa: CASSSGQPNLHYGYTF
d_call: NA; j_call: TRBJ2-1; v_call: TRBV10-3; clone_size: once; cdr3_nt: TGTGCCATCAGTGATAGTACAGGGGGGGATGAGCAGTTCTTC; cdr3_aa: CAISDSTGGDEQFF
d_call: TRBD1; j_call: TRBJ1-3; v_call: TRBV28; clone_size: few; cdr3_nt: TGTGCCAGCAGTGGGGACAGGGGCTCTGGAAACACCATATATTTT; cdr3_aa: CASSGDRGSGNTIYF
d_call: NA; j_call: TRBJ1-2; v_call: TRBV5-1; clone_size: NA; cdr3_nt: TGCGCCAGCAGCTTGGCCGGGAATGGCTACACCTTC; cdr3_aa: CASSLAGNGYTF